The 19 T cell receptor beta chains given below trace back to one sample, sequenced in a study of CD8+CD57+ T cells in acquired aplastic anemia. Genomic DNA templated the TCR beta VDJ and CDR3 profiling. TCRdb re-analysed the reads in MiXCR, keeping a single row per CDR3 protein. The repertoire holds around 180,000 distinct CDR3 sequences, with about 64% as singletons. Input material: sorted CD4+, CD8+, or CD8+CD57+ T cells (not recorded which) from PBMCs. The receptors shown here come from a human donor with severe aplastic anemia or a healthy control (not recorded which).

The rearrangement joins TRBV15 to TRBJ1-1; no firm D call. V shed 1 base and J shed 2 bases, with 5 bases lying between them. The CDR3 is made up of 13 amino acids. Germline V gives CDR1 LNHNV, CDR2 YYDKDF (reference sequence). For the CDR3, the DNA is TGTGCCACCAGCAGAGTAAGAAACACTGAAGCTTTCTTT. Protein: CATSRVRNTEAFF.

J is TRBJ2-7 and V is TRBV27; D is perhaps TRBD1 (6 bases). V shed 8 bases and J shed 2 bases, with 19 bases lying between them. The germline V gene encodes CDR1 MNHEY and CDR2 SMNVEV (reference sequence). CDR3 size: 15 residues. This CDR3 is CASRPIRDTTYEQYF. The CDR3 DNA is TGTGCCAGCCGCCCTATCCGGGACACAACCTACGAGCAGTACTTC.

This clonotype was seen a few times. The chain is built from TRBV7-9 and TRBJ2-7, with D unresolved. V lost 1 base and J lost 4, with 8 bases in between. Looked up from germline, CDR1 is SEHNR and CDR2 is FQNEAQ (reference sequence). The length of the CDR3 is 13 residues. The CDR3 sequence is CASSLETPYEQYF. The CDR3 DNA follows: TGTGCCAGCAGCTTAGAGACACCGTACGAGCAGTACTTC. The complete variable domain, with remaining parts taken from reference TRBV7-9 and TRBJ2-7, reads DTGVSQNPRHKITKRGQNVTFRCDPISEHNRLYWYRQTLGQGPEFLTYFQNEAQLEKSRLLSDRFSAERPKGSFSTLEIQRTEQGDSAMYLCASSLETPYEQYFGPGTRLTVT.

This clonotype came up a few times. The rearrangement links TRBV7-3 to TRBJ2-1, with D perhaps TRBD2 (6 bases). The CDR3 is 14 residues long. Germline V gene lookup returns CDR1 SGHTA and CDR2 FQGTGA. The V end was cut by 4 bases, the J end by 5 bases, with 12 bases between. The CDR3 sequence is CASSWQGGDNEQFF. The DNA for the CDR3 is TGTGCCAGCAGCTGGCAGGGAGGAGACAATGAGCAGTTCTTC.

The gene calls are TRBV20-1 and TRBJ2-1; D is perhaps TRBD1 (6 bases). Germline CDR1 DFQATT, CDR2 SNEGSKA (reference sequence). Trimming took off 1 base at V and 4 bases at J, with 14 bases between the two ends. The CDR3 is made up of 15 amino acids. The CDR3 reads CSARAETGLYNEQFF. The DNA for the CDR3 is TGCAGTGCTAGAGCGGAGACAGGTCTTTACAATGAGCAGTTCTTC.

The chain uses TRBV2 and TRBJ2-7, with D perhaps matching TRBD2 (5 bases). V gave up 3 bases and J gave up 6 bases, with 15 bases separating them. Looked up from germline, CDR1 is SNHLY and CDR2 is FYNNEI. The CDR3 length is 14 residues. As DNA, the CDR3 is TGTGCCAGCAGTGATAATGGTCCTAGCTCCGAGCAGTACTTC. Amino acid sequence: CASSDNGPSSEQYF.

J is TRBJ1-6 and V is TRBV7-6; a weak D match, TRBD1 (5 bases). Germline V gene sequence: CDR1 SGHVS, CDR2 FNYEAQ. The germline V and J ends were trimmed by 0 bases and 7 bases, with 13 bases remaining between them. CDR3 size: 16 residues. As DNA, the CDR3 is TGTGCCAGCAGCTTAGCGTCCCCCGGGGACAATTCACCCCTCCACTTT. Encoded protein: CASSLASPGDNSPLHF.

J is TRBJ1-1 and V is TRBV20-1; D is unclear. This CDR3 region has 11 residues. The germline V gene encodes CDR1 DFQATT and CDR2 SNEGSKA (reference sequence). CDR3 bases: TGCAGCGTCCACCAAACGACTGGGGCTTTCTTT. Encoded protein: CSVHQTTGAFF.

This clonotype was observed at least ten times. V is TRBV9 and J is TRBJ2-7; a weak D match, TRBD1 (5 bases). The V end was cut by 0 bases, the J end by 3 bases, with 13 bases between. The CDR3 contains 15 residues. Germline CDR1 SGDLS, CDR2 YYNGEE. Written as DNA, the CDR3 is TGTGCCAGCAGCGTAGCAGGGAACGAATACTACGAGCAGTACTTC. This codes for CASSVAGNEYYEQYF.

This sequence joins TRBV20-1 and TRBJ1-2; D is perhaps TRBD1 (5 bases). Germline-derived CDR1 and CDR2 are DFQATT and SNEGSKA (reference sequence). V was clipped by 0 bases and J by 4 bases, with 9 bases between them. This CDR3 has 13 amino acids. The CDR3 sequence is CSARDQGSYGYTF. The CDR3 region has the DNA TGCAGTGCTAGAGATCAGGGCAGCTATGGCTACACCTTC.

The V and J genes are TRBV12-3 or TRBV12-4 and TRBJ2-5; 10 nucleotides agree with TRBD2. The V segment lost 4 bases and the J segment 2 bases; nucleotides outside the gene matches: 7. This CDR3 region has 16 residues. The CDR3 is CASSSSGTSDQETQYF. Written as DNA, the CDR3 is TGTGCCAGCAGTTCATCCGGGACTAGCGATCAAGAGACCCAGTACTTC.

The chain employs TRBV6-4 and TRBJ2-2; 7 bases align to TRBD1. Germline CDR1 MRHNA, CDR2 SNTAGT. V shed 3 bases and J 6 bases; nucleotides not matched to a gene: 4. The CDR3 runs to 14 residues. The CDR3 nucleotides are TGTGCCAGCAGTGATACGGACAGGTCCGGGGAGCTGTTTTTT. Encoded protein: CASSDTDRSGELFF.

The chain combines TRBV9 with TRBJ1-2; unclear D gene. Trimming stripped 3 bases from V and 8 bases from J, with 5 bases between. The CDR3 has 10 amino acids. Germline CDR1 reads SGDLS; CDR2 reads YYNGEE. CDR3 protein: CASSGVGYTF. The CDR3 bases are TGTGCCAGCAGCGGAGTAGGCTACACCTTC. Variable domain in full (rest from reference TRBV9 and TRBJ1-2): DSGVTQTPKHLITATGQRVTLRCSPRSGDLSVYWYQQSLDQGLQFLIQYYNGEERAKGNILERFSAQQFPDLHSELNLSSLELGDSALYFCASSGVGYTFGSGTRLTVV.

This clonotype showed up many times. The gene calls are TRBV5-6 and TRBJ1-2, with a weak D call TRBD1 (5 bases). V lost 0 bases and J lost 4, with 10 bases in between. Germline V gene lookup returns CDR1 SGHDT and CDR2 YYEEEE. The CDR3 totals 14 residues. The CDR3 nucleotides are TGTGCCAGCAGCTTGGCCGACAGCCCCTATGGCTACACCTTC. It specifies CASSLADSPYGYTF.

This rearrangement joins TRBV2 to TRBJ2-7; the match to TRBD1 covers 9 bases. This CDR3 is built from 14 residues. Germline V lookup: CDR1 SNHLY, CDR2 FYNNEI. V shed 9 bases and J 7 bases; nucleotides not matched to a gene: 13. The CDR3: CARSRTGDFHEQYF. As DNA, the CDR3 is TGTGCCAGGAGCCGGACAGGGGATTTCCATGAGCAGTACTTC.

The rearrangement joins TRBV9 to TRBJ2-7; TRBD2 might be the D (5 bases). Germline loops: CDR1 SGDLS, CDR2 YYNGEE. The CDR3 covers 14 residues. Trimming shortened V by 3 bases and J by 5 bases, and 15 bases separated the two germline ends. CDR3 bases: TGTGCCAGCAGCGCGGACTTACTCCCACACGAGCAGTACTTC. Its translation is CASSADLLPHEQYF.

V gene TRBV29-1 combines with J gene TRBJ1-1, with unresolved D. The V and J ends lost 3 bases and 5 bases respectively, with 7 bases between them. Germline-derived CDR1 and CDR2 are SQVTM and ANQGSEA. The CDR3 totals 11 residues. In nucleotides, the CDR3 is TGCAGCGTTGAGTGGATAACTGAAGCTTTCTTT. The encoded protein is CSVEWITEAFF.

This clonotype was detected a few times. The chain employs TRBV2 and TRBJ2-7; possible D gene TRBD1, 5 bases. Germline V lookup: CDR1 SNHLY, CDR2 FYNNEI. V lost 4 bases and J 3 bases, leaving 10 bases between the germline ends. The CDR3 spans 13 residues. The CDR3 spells CASSVGLGYEQYF. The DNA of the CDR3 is TGTGCCAGCAGTGTGGGGCTGGGCTACGAGCAGTACTTC.

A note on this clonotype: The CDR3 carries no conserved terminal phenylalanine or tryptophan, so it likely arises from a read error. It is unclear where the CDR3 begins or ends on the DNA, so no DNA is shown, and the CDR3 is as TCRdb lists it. CDR3 protein: CASSLAGYY. The chain carries TRBV5-4 and TRBJ2-5. CDR1 is SGHNT and CDR2 is YYREEE in the germline V gene (reference sequence). Both ends counted, the CDR3 spans 9 residues.